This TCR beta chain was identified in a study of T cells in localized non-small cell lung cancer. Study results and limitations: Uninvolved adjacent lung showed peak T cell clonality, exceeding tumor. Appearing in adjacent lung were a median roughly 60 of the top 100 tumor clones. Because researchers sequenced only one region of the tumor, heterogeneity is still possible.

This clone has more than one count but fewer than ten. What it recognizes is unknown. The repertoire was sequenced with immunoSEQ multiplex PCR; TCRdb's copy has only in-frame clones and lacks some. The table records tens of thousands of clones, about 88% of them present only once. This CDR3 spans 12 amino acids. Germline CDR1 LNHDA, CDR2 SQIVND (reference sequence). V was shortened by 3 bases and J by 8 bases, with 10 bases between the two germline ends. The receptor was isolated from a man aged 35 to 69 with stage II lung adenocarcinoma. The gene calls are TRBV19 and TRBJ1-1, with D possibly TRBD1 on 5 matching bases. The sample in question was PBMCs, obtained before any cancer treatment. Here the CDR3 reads CASSIGTREAFF. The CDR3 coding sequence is TGTGCCAGTAGTATCGGGACGAGGGAAGCTTTCTTT.